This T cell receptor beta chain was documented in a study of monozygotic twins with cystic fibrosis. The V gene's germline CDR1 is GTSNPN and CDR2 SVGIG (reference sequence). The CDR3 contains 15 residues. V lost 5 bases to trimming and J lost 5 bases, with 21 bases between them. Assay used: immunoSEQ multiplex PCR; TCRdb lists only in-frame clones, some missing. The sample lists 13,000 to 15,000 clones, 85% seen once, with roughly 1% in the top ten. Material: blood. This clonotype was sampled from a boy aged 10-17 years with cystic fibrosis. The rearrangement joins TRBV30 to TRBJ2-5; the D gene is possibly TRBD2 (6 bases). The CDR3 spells CAWGEAGKSLETQYF. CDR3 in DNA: TGTGCCTGGGGGGAGGCAGGGAAGTCGTTGGAGACCCAGTACTTC.